This T cell receptor (beta chain) was observed in a study of OX40 agonist ivuxolimab in advanced cancers. The CDR3 loop spans 18 amino acids. V was pared by 5 bases and J by 4 bases, with 11 bases of the junction left unmatched. Looked up from germline, CDR1 is SGHVS and CDR2 is FNYEAQ. Generated by immunoSEQ multiplex PCR, the TCRdb table keeps only in-frame clones and is missing some. The sample records about 49,000 clones, around 85% being singletons. The source was CD4+ or CD8+ T cells sorted from blood, collected in a trial of the OX40 agonist ivuxolimab. The clonotype was recovered from an adult with an advanced solid tumor such as melanoma, head and neck, liver or kidney cancer. The chain links TRBV7-6 to TRBJ2-6, with 10 nucleotides matching TRBD1. The CDR3 DNA reads as TGTGCCAGCAGCCACCGGGACAGGGGCACTATGGGGGCCAACGTCCTGACTTTC. Protein: CASSHRDRGTMGANVLTF.